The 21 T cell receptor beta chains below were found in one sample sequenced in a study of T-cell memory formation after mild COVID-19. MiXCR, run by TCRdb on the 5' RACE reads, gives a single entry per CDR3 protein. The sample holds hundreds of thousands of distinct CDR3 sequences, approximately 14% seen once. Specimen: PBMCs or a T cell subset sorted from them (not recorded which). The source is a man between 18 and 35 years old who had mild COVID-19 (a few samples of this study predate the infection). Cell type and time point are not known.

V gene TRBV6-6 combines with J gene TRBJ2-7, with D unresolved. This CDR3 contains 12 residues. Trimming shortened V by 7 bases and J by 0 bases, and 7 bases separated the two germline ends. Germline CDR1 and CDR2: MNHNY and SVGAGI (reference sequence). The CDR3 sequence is CASKGGSYEQYF. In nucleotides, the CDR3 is TGTGCCAGCAAGGGCGGCTCCTACGAGCAGTACTTC.

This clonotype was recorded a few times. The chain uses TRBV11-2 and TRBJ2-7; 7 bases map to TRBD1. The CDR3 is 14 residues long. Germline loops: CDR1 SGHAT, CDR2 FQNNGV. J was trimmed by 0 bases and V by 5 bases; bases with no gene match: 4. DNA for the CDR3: TGTGCCAGCAGCGCCCGGACAGGCTCCTACGAGCAGTACTTC. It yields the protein CASSARTGSYEQYF. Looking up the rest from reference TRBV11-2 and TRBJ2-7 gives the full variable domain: EAGVAQSPRYKIIEKRQSVAFWCNPISGHATLYWYQQILGQGPKLLIQFQNNGVVDDSQLPKDRFSAERLKGVDSTLKIQPAKLEDSAVYLCASSARTGSYEQYFGPGTRLTVT.

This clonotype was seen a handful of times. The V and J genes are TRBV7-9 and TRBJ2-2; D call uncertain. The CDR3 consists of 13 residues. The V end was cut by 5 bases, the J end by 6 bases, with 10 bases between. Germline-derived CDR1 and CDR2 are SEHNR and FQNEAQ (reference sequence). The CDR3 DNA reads TGTGCCAGCAGCCGACTCCAATCCGGGGAGCTGTTTTTT. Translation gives CASSRLQSGELFF.

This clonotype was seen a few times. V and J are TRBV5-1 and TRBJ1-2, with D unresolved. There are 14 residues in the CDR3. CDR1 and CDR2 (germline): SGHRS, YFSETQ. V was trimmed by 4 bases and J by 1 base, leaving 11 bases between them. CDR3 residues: CASSPTSHNYGYTF. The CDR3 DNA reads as TGCGCCAGCAGCCCGACAAGTCATAACTATGGCTACACCTTC.

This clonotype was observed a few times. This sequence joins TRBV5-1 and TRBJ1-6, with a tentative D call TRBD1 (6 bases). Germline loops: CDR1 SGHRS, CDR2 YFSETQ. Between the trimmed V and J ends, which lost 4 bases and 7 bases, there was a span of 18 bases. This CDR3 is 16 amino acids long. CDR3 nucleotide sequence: TGCGCCAGCAGCCGAGAACCAACAGGGACCAATTCACCCCTCCACTTT. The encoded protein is CASSREPTGTNSPLHF.

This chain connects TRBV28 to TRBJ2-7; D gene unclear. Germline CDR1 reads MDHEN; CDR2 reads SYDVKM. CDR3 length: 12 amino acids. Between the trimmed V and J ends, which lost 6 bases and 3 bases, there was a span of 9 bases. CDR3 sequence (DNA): TGTGCCAGCAGCGCTTTGGGCTACGAGCAGTACGTC. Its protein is CASSALGYEQYV.

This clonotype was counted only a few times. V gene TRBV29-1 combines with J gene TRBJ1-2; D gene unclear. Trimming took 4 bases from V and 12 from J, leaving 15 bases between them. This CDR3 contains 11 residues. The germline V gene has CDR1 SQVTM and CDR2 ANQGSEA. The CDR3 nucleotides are TGCAGCGTTGCAGAGGGCCTCCCCAACACCTTC. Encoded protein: CSVAEGLPNTF.

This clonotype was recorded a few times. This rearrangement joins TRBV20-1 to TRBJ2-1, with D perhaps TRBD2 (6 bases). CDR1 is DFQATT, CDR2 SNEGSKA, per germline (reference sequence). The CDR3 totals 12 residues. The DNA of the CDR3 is TGCAGGCTGGGGGGTCTCGACAATGAGCAGTTCTTC. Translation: CRLGGLDNEQFF.

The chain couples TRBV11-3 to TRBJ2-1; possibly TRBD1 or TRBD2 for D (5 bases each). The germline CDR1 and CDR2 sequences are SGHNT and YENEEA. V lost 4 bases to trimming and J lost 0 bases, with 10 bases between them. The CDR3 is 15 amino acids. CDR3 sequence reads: CASSSEGSSYNEQFF. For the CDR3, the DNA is TGTGCCAGCAGCTCAGAGGGGAGCTCCTACAATGAGCAGTTCTTC.

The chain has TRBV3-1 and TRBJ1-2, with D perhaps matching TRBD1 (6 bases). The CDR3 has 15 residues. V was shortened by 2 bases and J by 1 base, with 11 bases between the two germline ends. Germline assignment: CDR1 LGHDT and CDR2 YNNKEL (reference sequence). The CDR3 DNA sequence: TGTGCCAGCAGCCAAAGGGCAGGGGTTAACTATGGCTACACCTTC. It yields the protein CASSQRAGVNYGYTF. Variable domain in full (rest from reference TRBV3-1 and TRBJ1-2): DTAVSQTPKYLVTQMGNDKSIKCEQNLGHDTMYWYKQDSKKFLKIMFSYNNKELIINETVPNRFSPKSPDKAHLNLHINSLELGDSAVYFCASSQRAGVNYGYTFGSGTRLTVV.

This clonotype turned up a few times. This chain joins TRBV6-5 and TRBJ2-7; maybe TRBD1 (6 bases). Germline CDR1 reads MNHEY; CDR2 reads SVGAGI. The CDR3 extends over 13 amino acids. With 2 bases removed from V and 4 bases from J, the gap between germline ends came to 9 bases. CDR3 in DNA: TGTGCCAGCAGTTACGGTACAGGGTACGAGCAGTACGTC. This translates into CASSYGTGYEQYV.

CDR3 protein: CASSLGTRTGGEQFF. CDR3 DNA sequence: TGTGCCAGCAGTTTAGGCACAAGGACAGGGGGAGAGCAGTTCTTC. The V call is TRBV12-3 or TRBV12-4, the J call TRBJ2-1; TRBD1 matches 10 bases. V shed 1 base and J 10 bases; nucleotides not matched to a gene: 7. The CDR3 has 15 residues.

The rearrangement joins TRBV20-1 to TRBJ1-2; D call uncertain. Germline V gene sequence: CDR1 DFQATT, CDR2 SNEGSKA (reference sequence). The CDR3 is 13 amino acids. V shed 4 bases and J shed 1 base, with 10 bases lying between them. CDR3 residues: CSAKIGINYGYTF. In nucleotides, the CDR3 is TGCAGTGCTAAGATAGGGATTAACTATGGCTACACCTTC.

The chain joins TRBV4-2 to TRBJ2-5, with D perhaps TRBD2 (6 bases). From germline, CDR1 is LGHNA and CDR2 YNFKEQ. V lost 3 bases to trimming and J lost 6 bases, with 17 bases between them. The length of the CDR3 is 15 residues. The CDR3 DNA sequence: TGTGCCAGCAGCCAGACCGAATCCGGGAGCAAGACCCAGTACTTC. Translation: CASSQTESGSKTQYF.

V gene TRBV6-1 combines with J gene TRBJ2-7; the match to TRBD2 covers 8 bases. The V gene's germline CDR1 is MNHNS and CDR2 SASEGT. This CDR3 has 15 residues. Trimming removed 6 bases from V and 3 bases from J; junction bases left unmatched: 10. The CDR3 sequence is CASRDVAGPSYEQYF. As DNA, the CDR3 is TGTGCCAGCAGGGATGTAGCGGGGCCGAGCTACGAGCAGTACTTC.

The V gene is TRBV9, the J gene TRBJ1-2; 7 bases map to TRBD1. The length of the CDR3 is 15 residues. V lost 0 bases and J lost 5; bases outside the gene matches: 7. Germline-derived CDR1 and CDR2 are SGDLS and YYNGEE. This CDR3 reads CASSVAEGAPYGYTF. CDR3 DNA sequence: TGTGCCAGCAGCGTAGCGGAGGGGGCCCCTTATGGCTACACCTTC.

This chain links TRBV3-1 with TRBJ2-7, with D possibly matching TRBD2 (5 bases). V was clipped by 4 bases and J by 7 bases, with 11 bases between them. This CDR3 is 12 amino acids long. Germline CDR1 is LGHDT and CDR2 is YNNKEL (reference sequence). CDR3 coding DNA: TGTGCCAGCAGCCCGGCGGGTCAAGAGCAGTACTTC. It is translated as CASSPAGQEQYF.

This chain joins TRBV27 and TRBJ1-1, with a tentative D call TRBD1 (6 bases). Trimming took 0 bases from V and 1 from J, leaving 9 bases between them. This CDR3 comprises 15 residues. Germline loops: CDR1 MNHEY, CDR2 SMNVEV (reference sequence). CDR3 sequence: CASSLSPGANTEAFF. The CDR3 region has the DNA TGTGCCAGCAGTTTATCTCCAGGGGCGAACACTGAAGCTTTCTTT.

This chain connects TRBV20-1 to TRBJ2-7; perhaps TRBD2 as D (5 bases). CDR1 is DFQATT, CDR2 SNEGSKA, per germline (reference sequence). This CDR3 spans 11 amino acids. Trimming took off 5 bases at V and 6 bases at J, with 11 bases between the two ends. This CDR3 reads CSAQGGSEQYV. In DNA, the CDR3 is TGCAGTGCTCAAGGTGGGAGCGAGCAGTACGTC.

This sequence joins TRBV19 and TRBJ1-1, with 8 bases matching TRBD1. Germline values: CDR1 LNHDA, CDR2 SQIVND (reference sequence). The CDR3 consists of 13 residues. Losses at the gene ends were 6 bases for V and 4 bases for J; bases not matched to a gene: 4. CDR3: CASRDRGFTEAFF. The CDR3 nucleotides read TGTGCCAGTAGAGACAGGGGTTTCACTGAAGCTTTCTTT.

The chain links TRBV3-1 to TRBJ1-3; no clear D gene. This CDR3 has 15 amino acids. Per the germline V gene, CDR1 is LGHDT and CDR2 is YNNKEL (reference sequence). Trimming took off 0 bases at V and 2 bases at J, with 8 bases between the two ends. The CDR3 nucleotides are TGTGCCAGCAGCCAAGATAAGCACGCTGGAAACACCATATATTTT. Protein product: CASSQDKHAGNTIYF.